This T cell receptor (beta chain) was observed in a study of Tregs in tolerant kidney transplant recipients. This clone was recorded only once. V lost 2 bases, J lost 7 bases, and 7 bases stayed unmatched. The CDR3 contains 15 residues. Germline CDR1 SGHTA, CDR2 FQGNSA. The data were produced by immunoSEQ multiplex PCR, yet TCRdb's version contains in-frame clones alone and is incomplete. Among tens of thousands of clones, around nine tenths were seen once, and the ten largest hold approximately 0.39%. This sample comprised CD4+ T cells from blood, obtained before the transplant. The TCR originated in a human donor who received a combined kidney and bone marrow transplant. V is TRBV7-2 and J is TRBJ2-7; 11 bases are a match to TRBD2. The DNA of the CDR3 is TGTGCCAGCAGCTTAAGGCTAGCGGGAGGAGGAGAGCAGTACTTC. It yields the protein CASSLRLAGGGEQYF.